This T cell receptor beta chain was obtained from a study of blood T cell repertoires in COVID-19. Data came from immunoSEQ multiplex PCR; TCRdb stores just in-frame clones and leaves some out. The repertoire holds 45,000 to 70,000 clones, with roughly 78% as singletons. This clone is a singleton in its sample. The sequence derives from a woman over 75 with acute or convalescent COVID-19. Input material: peripheral blood.

The CDR3 region is CASSFQISYNEQFF. The CDR3 region has the DNA TGTGCCAGCAGCTTCCAAATCTCCTACAATGAGCAGTTCTTC. The V and J genes are TRBV11-2 and TRBJ2-1; no reliable D call. Germline V gives CDR1 SGHAT, CDR2 FQNNGV. This CDR3 has 14 residues. Deletions cut 3 bases from V and 0 bases from J, with 6 bases between.